Many counts were recorded for the clone carrying this T cell receptor beta chain. These data originate in a study of beta chain features in type 1 diabetes. Reverse transcribing all isolated RNA meant expressed TCRB transcripts were sequenced. Method: immunoSEQ multiplex PCR; TCRdb's copy keeps in-frame clones and lacks some. The sample has roughly 300,000 clones, around 7.6% seen once. V shed 0 bases and J 6 bases; nucleotides not matched to a gene: 6. Per the germline V gene, CDR1 is SGDLS and CDR2 is YYNGEE. The CDR3 is 15 amino acids. Purity exceeded 95% in all sorted populations. The chain combines TRBV9 with TRBJ2-4; 7 bases line up with TRBD2. Source material: central memory CD4+ T cells from blood. This TCR was recovered from a young woman in good health. The CDR3 loop is CASSVVGGPGNIQYF. CDR3 DNA: TGTGCCAGCAGCGTAGTGGGAGGGCCAGGAAACATTCAGTACTTC.